This T cell receptor beta chain was found in a study of cytomegalovirus exposure and HLA in healthy donors. Points from the study as a whole: Researchers counted 150 to 200 TCR beta chains as cytomegalovirus-associated. Immune exposure information comprised only CMV serostatus. Later analysis placed DRB1 highest and HLA-C lowest in TCR association rates, which differed by HLA locus.

This PCR relied on a set of 60 Vbeta primers and 13 Jbeta primers. Assay: immunoSEQ multiplex PCR; the TCRdb copy retains only in-frame clones and omits some. Among about 130,000 clones listed, 6.5% to 9.5% were seen once. With V trimmed by 2 bases and J by 4 bases, 4 bases remained unmatched. The CDR3 extends over 17 amino acids. CDR1 MNHNS and CDR2 SASEGT come from the germline V gene. Each donor was nominally healthy when sampled (though unrecorded immune exposures were likely). This clone was counted only a few times. Its antigen is as yet unknown. Input material: PBMCs. The V gene is TRBV6-1, the J gene TRBJ2-2; TRBD2 matches at 13 bases. The receptor comes from a man aged 35 to 55 in good health and CMV-seronegative. The CDR3 is CASSERLAGGGTGELFF. The CDR3 DNA reads as TGTGCCAGCAGTGAAAGACTAGCGGGGGGTGGCACCGGGGAGCTGTTTTTT.